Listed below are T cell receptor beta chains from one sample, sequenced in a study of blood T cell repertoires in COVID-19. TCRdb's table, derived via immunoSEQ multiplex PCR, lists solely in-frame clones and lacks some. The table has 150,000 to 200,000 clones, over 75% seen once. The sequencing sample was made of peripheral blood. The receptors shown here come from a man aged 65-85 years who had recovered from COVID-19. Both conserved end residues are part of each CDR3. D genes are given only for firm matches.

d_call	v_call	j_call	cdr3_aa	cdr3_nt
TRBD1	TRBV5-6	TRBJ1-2	CASSPTVGQGARYGYTF	TGTGCCAGCAGCCCGACCGTCGGACAGGGGGCTAGGTATGGCTACACCTTC
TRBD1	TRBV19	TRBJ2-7	CASSRLGTGGSYEQYF	TGTGCCAGTAGTCGACTCGGGACAGGAGGTTCCTACGAGCAGTACTTC
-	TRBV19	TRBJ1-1	CASRLDHRARNTEAFF	TGTGCCAGCCGGTTGGACCACAGGGCAAGGAACACTGAAGCTTTCTTT
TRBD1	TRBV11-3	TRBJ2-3	CASSFGTGADTQYF	TGTGCCAGCAGCTTCGGGACAGGGGCAGATACGCAGTATTTT
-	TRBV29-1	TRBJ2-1	CSVERGGLSSYNEQFF	TGCAGCGTTGAAAGGGGGGGACTAAGCTCCTACAATGAGCAGTTCTTC
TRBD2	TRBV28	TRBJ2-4	CASRSSGLAKNIQYF	TGTGCCAGCAGGTCTAGCGGATTAGCCAAAAACATTCAGTACTTC
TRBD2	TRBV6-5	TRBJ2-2	CASRLAGQNTGELFF	TGTGCCAGCCGGCTAGCGGGGCAGAACACCGGGGAGCTGTTTTTT
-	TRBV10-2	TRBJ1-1	CASSESFAAEAFF	TGCGCCAGCAGTGAGTCGTTTGCAGCTGAAGCTTTCTTT
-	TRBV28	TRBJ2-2	CASSVTNTGELFF	TGTGCCAGCAGCGTCACTAACACCGGGGAGCTGTTTTTT
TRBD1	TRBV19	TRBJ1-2	CASSFPATWTGGGYTF	TGTGCCAGTAGTTTTCCCGCCACCTGGACAGGGGGAGGCTACACCTTC
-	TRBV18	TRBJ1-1	CASSPPQGYRGTEAFF	TGTGCCAGCTCACCACCGCAAGGGTATAGAGGGACTGAAGCTTTCTTT
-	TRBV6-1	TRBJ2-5	CASSPATRTETQYF	TGTGCCAGCAGTCCCGCTACTAGGACGGAGACCCAGTACTTC
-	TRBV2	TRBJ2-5	CASRRSQETQYF	TGTGCCAGCCGGAGGAGCCAAGAGACCCAGTACTTC
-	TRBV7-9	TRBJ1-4	CASSLATQDEKLFF	TGTGCCAGCAGCTTGGCGACACAGGATGAAAAACTGTTTTTT